Listed below are T cell receptor beta chains from one sample, sequenced in a study of response to subunit inactivated influenza vaccine. TCRdb itself ran the RT-PCR reads through MiXCR, one entry per CDR3 protein. This table has around 790,000 distinct CDR3 sequences, around 20% appearing once. The specimen was PBMCs from blood, collected roughly 5 days after vaccination. All receptors come from a man aged 50-60 years who received an inactivated influenza vaccine. Each CDR3 is given with its conserved first and last residue. A D gene is named only where the DNA matches it firmly. Size tells how often a clone was seen (once, few, many) or the class of an expanded clone, and some rows leave it out.

v_gene: TRBV6-5; j_gene: TRBJ2-7; abundance: -; d_gene: TRBD2; CDR3aa: CASSYLPSGYEQYF; CDR3nt: TGTGCCAGCAGTTATTTGCCTAGCGGGTACGAGCAGTACTTC
v_gene: TRBV5-1; j_gene: TRBJ2-5; abundance: -; d_gene: TRBD2; CDR3aa: CASSLAREGETQYF; CDR3nt: TGCGCCAGCAGCTTGGCTCGGGAGGGAGAGACCCAGTACTTC
v_gene: TRBV11-2; j_gene: TRBJ1-5; abundance: -; d_gene: TRBD1; CDR3aa: CASSLYGTDRPYSNQPQHF; CDR3nt: TGTGCCAGCAGCCTATACGGGACAGACCGACCGTATAGCAATCAGCCCCAGCATTTT
v_gene: TRBV12-3/TRBV12-4; j_gene: TRBJ1-5; abundance: few; d_gene: -; CDR3aa: CASSWGDQPQHF; CDR3nt: TGTGCCAGCAGTTGGGGGGATCAGCCCCAGCATTTT
v_gene: TRBV27; j_gene: TRBJ2-7; abundance: -; d_gene: TRBD1; CDR3aa: CASSSDRGAYEQYF; CDR3nt: TGTGCCAGCAGTTCGGACAGGGGAGCCTACGAGCAGTACTTC
v_gene: TRBV24-1; j_gene: TRBJ2-1; abundance: few; d_gene: -; CDR3aa: CATSGFGGTYNEQFF; CDR3nt: TGTGCCACCAGTGGCTTTGGGGGTACTTACAATGAGCAGTTCTTC
v_gene: TRBV20-1; j_gene: TRBJ1-6; abundance: many; d_gene: TRBD1; CDR3aa: CSARRDRGSSSYNSPLHF; CDR3nt: TGCAGTGCTAGAAGGGACAGGGGGTCGAGCTCCTATAATTCACCCCTCCACTTT
v_gene: TRBV11-1; j_gene: TRBJ2-1; abundance: few; d_gene: -; CDR3aa: CASSFVTSGAGFYNEQFF; CDR3nt: TGTGCCAGCAGCTTCGTTACCTCGGGGGCAGGCTTTTACAATGAGCAGTTCTTC
v_gene: TRBV2; j_gene: TRBJ2-3; abundance: few; d_gene: TRBD2; CDR3aa: CASGGGLRDTQYF; CDR3nt: TGTGCCAGCGGGGGGGGACTCCGAGATACGCAGTATTTT
v_gene: TRBV20-1; j_gene: TRBJ1-1; abundance: few; d_gene: -; CDR3aa: CSAWTPPVRAEAFF; CDR3nt: TGCAGTGCTTGGACCCCCCCCGTTCGTGCTGAAGCTTTCTTT
v_gene: TRBV20-1; j_gene: TRBJ2-1; abundance: -; d_gene: TRBD2; CDR3aa: CSAPGLVNEQFF; CDR3nt: TGCAGTGCCCCGGGACTAGTGAATGAGCAGTTCTTC
v_gene: TRBV12-3/TRBV12-4; j_gene: TRBJ2-1; abundance: few; d_gene: -; CDR3aa: CASMQSVSNEQFF; CDR3nt: TGTGCCAGCATGCAATCGGTTAGCAATGAGCAGTTCTTC
v_gene: TRBV4-3; j_gene: TRBJ1-2; abundance: -; d_gene: -; CDR3aa: CASSQDGTANYGYTF; CDR3nt: TGCGCCAGCAGCCAAGATGGAACAGCTAACTATGGCTACACCTTC
v_gene: TRBV7-2; j_gene: TRBJ2-5; abundance: -; d_gene: -; CDR3aa: CASSFPLAGQETQYF; CDR3nt: TGTGCCAGCAGCTTCCCCTTGGCAGGGCAAGAGACCCAGTACTTC
v_gene: TRBV5-1; j_gene: TRBJ2-1; abundance: few; d_gene: -; CDR3aa: CASSLDPGTGTQFF; CDR3nt: TGCGCCAGCAGCTTGGACCCGGGGACGGGGACACAGTTCTTC
v_gene: TRBV15; j_gene: TRBJ1-1; abundance: -; d_gene: -; CDR3aa: CATSNAPMNTEAFF; CDR3nt: TGTGCCACCAGCAACGCACCGATGAACACTGAAGCTTTCTTT
v_gene: TRBV7-2; j_gene: TRBJ2-3; abundance: -; d_gene: -; CDR3aa: CASSFYGDTQYF; CDR3nt: TGTGCCAGCAGCTTCTACGGAGATACGCAGTATTTT
v_gene: TRBV5-5; j_gene: TRBJ2-6; abundance: -; d_gene: -; CDR3aa: CASSSDPAYSGANVLTF; CDR3nt: TGTGCCAGCAGCTCGGACCCCGCTTACTCTGGGGCCAACGTCCTGACTTTC
v_gene: TRBV7-9; j_gene: TRBJ2-5; abundance: -; d_gene: TRBD2; CDR3aa: CASSLRSGGYQETQYF; CDR3nt: TGTGCCAGCAGCTTAAGGAGCGGGGGATACCAAGAGACCCAGTACTTC
v_gene: TRBV29-1; j_gene: TRBJ2-1; abundance: many; d_gene: TRBD1; CDR3aa: CSVVGDSTINEQFF; CDR3nt: TGCAGCGTTGTAGGGGACAGCACCATCAATGAGCAGTTCTTC
v_gene: TRBV6-1; j_gene: TRBJ1-5; abundance: few; d_gene: -; CDR3aa: CASSERIGGRGQPQHF; CDR3nt: TGTGCCAGCAGTGAAAGGATCGGGGGGCGCGGTCAGCCCCAGCATTTT
v_gene: TRBV10-3; j_gene: TRBJ1-1; abundance: -; d_gene: -; CDR3aa: CAINPQRNTEAFF; CDR3nt: TGTGCCATCAATCCCCAAAGGAACACTGAAGCTTTCTTT
v_gene: TRBV18; j_gene: TRBJ1-1; abundance: -; d_gene: -; CDR3aa: CASSSPDREAFF; CDR3nt: TGTGCCAGCTCCTCACCGGACCGAGAAGCTTTCTTT
v_gene: TRBV7-9; j_gene: TRBJ2-7; abundance: few; d_gene: -; CDR3aa: CASSYSTLEQYF; CDR3nt: TGTGCCAGCAGCTACTCCACCCTGGAGCAGTACTTC
v_gene: TRBV12-3/TRBV12-4; j_gene: TRBJ2-1; abundance: few; d_gene: -; CDR3aa: CASSFLGDEQFF; CDR3nt: TGTGCCAGCAGTTTCCTCGGGGATGAGCAGTTCTTC
v_gene: TRBV29-1; j_gene: TRBJ2-5; abundance: -; d_gene: -; CDR3aa: CSVEASRGIGETQYF; CDR3nt: TGCAGCGTTGAGGCTTCGAGGGGGATTGGAGAGACCCAGTACTTC
v_gene: TRBV7-2; j_gene: TRBJ1-1; abundance: few; d_gene: -; CDR3aa: CASSNPERDGTEAFF; CDR3nt: TGTGCCAGCAGCAACCCCGAAAGGGACGGCACTGAAGCTTTCTTT
v_gene: TRBV4-2; j_gene: TRBJ2-3; abundance: -; d_gene: TRBD2; CDR3aa: CASSQVVSGGGTDTQYF; CDR3nt: TGTGCCAGCAGCCAAGTGGTTAGCGGGGGGGGCACAGATACGCAGTATTTT
v_gene: TRBV7-2; j_gene: TRBJ1-6; abundance: -; d_gene: TRBD1; CDR3aa: CASRVGQGSSPLHF; CDR3nt: TGTGCCAGCCGCGTCGGACAGGGTAGTTCACCCCTCCACTTT
v_gene: TRBV5-4; j_gene: TRBJ2-5; abundance: few; d_gene: TRBD2; CDR3aa: CASSLARRGGETQYF; CDR3nt: TGTGCCAGCAGCTTGGCTCGCCGGGGGGGGGAGACCCAGTACTTC
v_gene: TRBV29-1; j_gene: TRBJ2-1; abundance: -; d_gene: -; CDR3aa: CSVRIGAVRGEQFF; CDR3nt: TGCAGCGTCCGAATAGGGGCCGTTCGGGGTGAGCAGTTCTTC